This T cell receptor (beta chain) was sequenced for a study of blood T cell repertoires in COVID-19. The table came from immunoSEQ multiplex PCR; TCRdb's copy has only in-frame clones and leaves some out. The sample carries about 220,000 clones, about 87% recorded once. The CDR3 length is 16 residues. Germline V gives CDR1 SGHAT, CDR2 FQNNGV. The V end was cut by 5 bases, the J end by 2 bases, with 15 bases between. Study members were between roughly 18 and 89 years old and lived in fewer than 30 US regions. Donors in Cohort 3 who had recovered were those with two negative PCRs, healthcare professional clearance, or resolution of their symptoms.

The TCR originated in a woman aged 30 to 39 who had recovered from COVID-19. Sequenced: PBMCs or T cells enriched from blood (not recorded which). This chain links TRBV11-2 with TRBJ2-2, with D unresolved. The CDR3 region has the DNA TGTGCCAGCAGCCCGAGAGCCGGTCGTAACACCGGGGAGCTGTTTTTT. Amino acid sequence: CASSPRAGRNTGELFF.